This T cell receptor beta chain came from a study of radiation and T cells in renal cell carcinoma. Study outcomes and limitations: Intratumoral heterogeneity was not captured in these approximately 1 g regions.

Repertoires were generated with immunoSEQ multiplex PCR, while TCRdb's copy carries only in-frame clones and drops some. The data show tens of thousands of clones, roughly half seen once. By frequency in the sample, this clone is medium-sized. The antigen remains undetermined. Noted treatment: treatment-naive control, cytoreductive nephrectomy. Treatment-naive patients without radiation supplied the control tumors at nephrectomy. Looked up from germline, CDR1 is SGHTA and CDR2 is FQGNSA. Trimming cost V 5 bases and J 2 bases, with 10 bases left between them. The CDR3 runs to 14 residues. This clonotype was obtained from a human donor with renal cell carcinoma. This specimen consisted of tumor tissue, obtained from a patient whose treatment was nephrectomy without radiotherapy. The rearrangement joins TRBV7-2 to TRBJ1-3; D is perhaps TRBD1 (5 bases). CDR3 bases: TGTGCCAGCAGCGGGGACGTCCCTGGAAACACCATATATTTT. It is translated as CASSGDVPGNTIYF.